These 26 T cell receptor beta chains came from one sample sequenced in a study of T cell responses to AZD1222 COVID-19 vaccine. Assay: immunoSEQ multiplex PCR; the TCRdb copy retains only in-frame clones and omits some. The sample lists about 120,000 clones; 93% were seen once. The sample was peripheral blood, taken on day 0 of AZD1222 vaccination. Receptors were obtained from an adult in good health.

The V and J genes are TRBV19 and TRBJ2-5, with D tentatively TRBD1 or TRBD2 (6 bases each). V gave up 10 bases and J gave up 2 bases, with 17 bases separating them. There are 14 residues in the CDR3. CDR1 is LNHDA, CDR2 SQIVND, per germline (reference sequence). CDR3 region: CATRNQGTQETQYF. In nucleotides, the CDR3 is TGTGCCACTAGAAACCAGGGGACTCAAGAGACCCAGTACTTC.

To note about this clone: One end of the junction varies from germline; a read error may be responsible. The gene calls are TRBV2 and TRBJ1-6; D uncertain. This CDR3 is built from 14 residues. The germline V gene has CDR1 SNHLY and CDR2 FYNNEI. The CDR3 DNA reads TGTGTCAGCAGAAGGAGCGCCATCAATTCACCCCTCCACTTT. It specifies CVSRRSAINSPLHF.

The chain recombines TRBV7-9 with TRBJ2-5, with TRBD1 matching over 7 bases. The CDR3 runs to 14 residues. Per the germline V gene, CDR1 is SEHNR and CDR2 is FQNEAQ (reference sequence). With V trimmed by 3 bases and J by 5 bases, 6 bases remained unmatched. The CDR3 nucleotides are TGTGCCAGCAGCTTGAAAGGGGGCAGGGAGACCCAGTACTTC. This sequence encodes CASSLKGGRETQYF.

CDR3 in amino acids: CASSQDPGLNTEAFF. The CDR3 nucleotides read TGTGCCAGCAGCCAAGACCCAGGCCTGAACACTGAAGCTTTCTTT. The chain has TRBV4-2 and TRBJ1-1; no clear D. The CDR3 runs 15 residues. Germline V lookup: CDR1 LGHNA, CDR2 YNFKEQ. The V and J ends lost 0 bases and 0 bases respectively, with 8 bases between them.

V is TRBV11-2 and J is TRBJ1-4, with D hard to call. The CDR3 is made up of 16 amino acids. Trimming left V 5 bases short and J 0 bases short, with 13 bases between. CDR1 SGHAT and CDR2 FQNNGV come from the germline V gene. CDR3 DNA sequence: TGTGCCAGCAGCCTCTGGGTAGGCTCAACTAATGAAAAACTGTTTTTT. This codes for CASSLWVGSTNEKLFF.

The V gene is TRBV10-3, the J gene TRBJ2-3, with D possibly being TRBD2 (5 bases). Germline-derived CDR1 and CDR2 are ENHRY and SYGVKD. Trimming shortened V by 10 bases and J by 4 bases, and 9 bases separated the two germline ends. The CDR3 has 11 residues. The CDR3 loop reads CATLGADTQYF. The DNA for the CDR3 is TGTGCCACCCTGGGAGCAGATACGCAGTATTTT.

The rearrangement joins TRBV6-5 to TRBJ1-2; 8 nucleotides line up with TRBD1. Germline CDR1 is MNHEY and CDR2 is SVGAGI. The J segment lost 8 bases and the V segment lost 4 bases, leaving 6 bases of the junction unmatched. This CDR3 is 13 amino acids long. The CDR3 region has the DNA TGTGCCAGCAGTTCGACAGGGGAACAAGGCTACACCTTC. Translation gives CASSSTGEQGYTF.

The V and J genes are TRBV11-2 and TRBJ2-3; D is uncertain. CDR3 length: 15 amino acids. CDR1 and CDR2 from the germline V gene are SGHAT and FQNNGV. Deletions cut 1 base from V and 3 bases from J, with 11 bases between. CDR3 bases: TGTGCCAGCAGCTTAGTGGGCTATAGGACAGATACGCAGTATTTT. The encoded protein is CASSLVGYRTDTQYF.

This chain connects TRBV19 to TRBJ2-3, with D tentatively TRBD2 (5 bases). This CDR3 contains 13 residues. Germline-derived CDR1 and CDR2 are LNHDA and SQIVND (reference sequence). Trimming removed 1 base from V and 4 bases from J, with 6 bases in between. This CDR3 is CASSIVEADTQYF. In DNA, the CDR3 is TGTGCCAGTAGTATAGTGGAGGCAGATACGCAGTATTTT.

This chain uses TRBV27 with TRBJ1-4; no clear D gene. The CDR3 runs 15 residues. Trimming took 3 bases from V and 0 from J, leaving 8 bases between them. Germline V gives CDR1 MNHEY, CDR2 SMNVEV (reference sequence). The CDR3 is CASSFGSATNEKLFF. DNA for the CDR3: TGTGCCAGCAGTTTTGGCTCCGCAACTAATGAAAAACTGTTTTTT.

The J gene is TRBJ1-5, the V gene TRBV19, with TRBD1 as a possible D gene (5 bases). The CDR3 length is 15 residues. CDR1 and CDR2 (germline): LNHDA, SQIVND (reference sequence). V was trimmed by 4 bases and J by 3 bases, leaving 13 bases between them. The CDR3 coding sequence is TGTGCCAGTAGTACCGGTGGGGGGAACAATCAGCCCCAGCATTTT. It is translated as CASSTGGGNNQPQHF.

The J gene is TRBJ1-6, the V gene TRBV3-1 (or the pseudogene TRBV3-2); possible D gene TRBD1, 6 bases. CDR1 LGHDT and CDR2 YNNKEL come from the germline V gene (reference sequence). The germline V and J ends were trimmed by 4 bases and 8 bases, with 15 bases remaining between them. The CDR3 sequence is 15 residues long. The CDR3 DNA reads as TGTGCCAGCAGCCTGGACCCAGAGGGGGATTCACCCCTCCACTTT. Protein: CASSLDPEGDSPLHF.

This sequence joins TRBV7-2 and TRBJ2-1, with unresolved D. Germline loops: CDR1 SGHTA, CDR2 FQGNSA. The CDR3 spans 14 residues. The ends were cut back, 3 bases at V and 6 bases at J, with 12 bases in the middle. In DNA, the CDR3 is TGTGCCAGCAGCTTTATGCCCCAACCCAATGAGCAGTTCTTC. This codes for CASSFMPQPNEQFF.

The rearrangement joins TRBV19 to TRBJ2-5; 9 bases map to TRBD2. This CDR3 comprises 16 residues. Per germline, CDR1 LNHDA and CDR2 SQIVND (reference sequence). J gave up 1 base and V 3 bases, and 6 bases lay outside the gene matches. The CDR3 here is CASSILSGSGQETQYF. CDR3 DNA sequence: TGTGCCAGTAGTATCCTTAGCGGGAGTGGCCAAGAGACCCAGTACTTC.

The chain employs TRBV27 and TRBJ1-3; D is uncertain. This CDR3 is built from 10 residues. V lost 6 bases to trimming and J lost 8 bases, with 5 bases between them. CDR1 and CDR2 (germline): MNHEY, SMNVEV (reference sequence). Written as DNA, the CDR3 is TGTGCCAGCAGAGGAGACACCATATATTTT. This codes for CASRGDTIYF.

This chain links TRBV2 with TRBJ1-1; 12 bases line up with TRBD1. V lost 6 bases, J lost 6 bases, and 8 bases stayed unmatched. The CDR3 runs to 15 residues. The V gene's germline CDR1 is SNHLY and CDR2 FYNNEI. DNA of the CDR3: TGTGCCAGCAGAAAGGAGGGACAGGGGGCTGCTGAAGCTTTCTTT. It specifies CASRKEGQGAAEAFF.

This chain links TRBV5-1 with TRBJ2-1; weak D call: TRBD2 (5 bases). The length of the CDR3 is 12 residues. V was pared by 0 bases and J by 9 bases, with 7 bases between. Germline V CDR1 and CDR2: SGHRS, YFSETQ. This CDR3 is CASSLVGGEQFF. The CDR3 bases are TGCGCCAGCAGCTTGGTTGGAGGTGAGCAGTTCTTC.

The chain carries TRBV6-1 and TRBJ2-7, with 7 bases aligning to TRBD2. The CDR3 totals 16 residues. Germline values: CDR1 MNHNS, CDR2 SASEGT. The V gene end was trimmed by 3 bases and the J gene end by 3 bases; junction bases not matched to a gene: 11. CDR3: CASSEVASGLFYEQYF. As DNA, the CDR3 is TGTGCCAGCAGTGAGGTGGCTAGCGGATTATTCTACGAGCAGTACTTC.

V gene TRBV5-6 combines with J gene TRBJ1-6, with D possibly matching TRBD1 (6 bases). Germline V gives CDR1 SGHDT, CDR2 YYEEEE. Trimming removed 1 base at V and 6 bases at J, with 14 bases between. The CDR3 has 16 residues. CDR3 bases: TGTGCCAGCAGCTTGAGAATAGGACAGTCTAATTCACCCCTCCACTTT. Translating gives CASSLRIGQSNSPLHF.

A single count supports this clone. V and J are TRBV6-5 and TRBJ1-5; the D gene is possibly TRBD1 (5 bases). This CDR3 has 12 residues. Germline-derived CDR1 and CDR2 are MNHEY and SVGAGI. Trimming took 6 bases from V and 6 from J, leaving 9 bases between them. The CDR3 is CASRGQAQPQHF. CDR3 sequence (DNA): TGTGCCAGCAGGGGGCAGGCTCAGCCCCAGCATTTT.

This chain links TRBV6-6 with TRBJ2-7; no reliable D call. Looked up from germline, CDR1 is MNHNY and CDR2 is SVGAGI (reference sequence). V dropped 7 bases and J dropped 6 bases, with 13 bases sitting between them. The CDR3 consists of 12 residues. CDR3 protein: CASKTSPGEQYF. The CDR3 coding sequence is TGTGCCAGCAAAACCTCCCCGGGCGAGCAGTACTTC.

This clone was seen just once. The chain has TRBV3-1 (or the pseudogene TRBV3-2) and TRBJ1-2; unclear D gene. Germline V gene data show CDR1 as LGHDT and CDR2 as YNNKEL (reference sequence). The ends were cut back, 2 bases at V and 8 bases at J, with 15 bases in the middle. This CDR3 is built from 14 residues. In DNA form, the CDR3 reads TGTGCCAGCAGCCAACGGGAGAGACTGGGGGGCTACACCTTC. Protein: CASSQRERLGGYTF.

V usage is TRBV7-2 and J usage is TRBJ2-2, with D maybe TRBD2 (6 bases). This CDR3 is built from 15 residues. Trimming pared 4 bases from V and 4 bases from J, leaving 13 bases between. The V gene's germline CDR1 is SGHTA and CDR2 FQGNSA. CDR3 in amino acids: CASSSGLARTGELFF. DNA for the CDR3: TGTGCCAGCAGCTCCGGGCTAGCGCGCACCGGGGAGCTGTTTTTT. Drawing the rest from reference TRBV7-2 and TRBJ2-2, the complete variable domain is GAGVSQSPSNKVTEKGKDVELRCDPISGHTALYWYRQSLGQGLEFLIYFQGNSAPDKSGLPSDRFSAERTGGSVSTLTIQRTQQEDSAVYLCASSSGLARTGELFFGEGSRLTVL.

This sequence joins TRBV5-5 and TRBJ2-5; D not certain. CDR1 and CDR2 (germline): SGHKS, YYEKEE (reference sequence). The CDR3 is made up of 11 amino acids. V lost 4 bases and J 2 bases, leaving 3 bases between the germline ends. CDR3 sequence reads: CASSGQETQYF. Here the CDR3 DNA reads TGTGCCAGCAGCGGACAAGAGACCCAGTACTTC. The full variable domain, completed using reference TRBV5-5 and TRBJ2-5, is DAGVTQSPTHLIKTRGQQVTLRCSPISGHKSVSWYQQVLGQGPQFIFQYYEKEERGRGNFPDRFSARQFPNYSSELNVNALLLGDSALYLCASSGQETQYFGPGTRLLVL.

This chain connects TRBV2 to TRBJ1-1, with D unresolved. V lost 7 bases and J 1 base, leaving 13 bases between the germline ends. This CDR3 region has 14 residues. CDR1 SNHLY and CDR2 FYNNEI come from the germline V gene. For the CDR3, the DNA is TGTGCCAGCATTGGAGAGCCCGAGAACACTGAAGCTTTCTTT. Protein: CASIGEPENTEAFF.

The chain links TRBV7-9 to TRBJ2-3, with 8 bases that match TRBD1. V gave up 5 bases and J gave up 6 bases; unmatched junction bases: 1. Germline V CDR1 and CDR2: SEHNR, FQNEAQ (reference sequence). The CDR3 totals 12 residues. The CDR3 DNA sequence: TGTGCCAGCAGCCAGGGGGCGGATACGCAGTATTTT. Translated, it gives CASSQGADTQYF.